This note documents a single T cell receptor beta chain sequence. TCRdb's copy holds only in-frame clones and misses some; the assay was immunoSEQ multiplex PCR. The sample consists of 200,000 to 300,000 clones, about 85% of them appearing once. The sample is drawn from a study of blood T cell repertoires in COVID-19. The CDR3 is made up of 12 amino acids. Germline trimming cut 5 bases from V and 4 bases from J; bases unmatched to any gene: 3. Germline V gives CDR1 SQVTM, CDR2 ANQGSEA. The rearrangement links TRBV29-1 to TRBJ1-1, with TRBD1 identical over 8 bases. The sample taken for sequencing was peripheral blood. The clonotype originates from a man between 60 and 75 years old with acute or convalescent COVID-19. CDR3 bases: TGCAGCGTTCAGGGGGCTAGCACTGAAGCTTTCTTT. Its protein is CSVQGASTEAFF.